The following is a T cell receptor (beta chain) sequence with its context. The antigen remains undetermined. The data were obtained in a study of T-cell reconstitution after alpha-beta-depleted transplantation in children. CDR1 is LNHNV, CDR2 YYDKDF, per germline (reference sequence). The length of the CDR3 is 17 residues. V lost 1 base to trimming and J lost 1 base, with 15 bases between them. A TCRbeta library incorporating unique molecular identifiers was prepared. TCRdb reanalysed the PCR reads using MiXCR and keeps one entry per CDR3 protein. The sample includes hundreds of thousands of distinct CDR3 sequences, around 7.5% seen only once; the top ten take approximately 6%. Points from the study as a whole: Alpha-beta T cells present about two months after transplant were reported to originate from several hundred expanded graft clones. T-cell numbers and diversity, one year after transplant, stemmed largely from T cells that were newly produced. For some patients, TCRbeta diversity was high at day 60 because of recipient T cells and thymic progenitors that survived.

This sequence was found in a male patient between 5 and 17 years old who had a stem cell transplant for acute lymphoblastic leukemia, so the T cells may come from the graft donor. The chain couples TRBV15 to TRBJ2-3; D is possibly TRBD1 (7 bases). The source was PBMCs, mostly from graft donor cells, collected 180 days after TCRalphabeta/CD19-depleted stem cell transplant. The CDR3 spells CATSRGRGLGGTDTQYF. The CDR3 nucleotides read TGTGCCACCAGCAGAGGGAGGGGGCTCGGGGGCACAGATACGCAGTATTTT.